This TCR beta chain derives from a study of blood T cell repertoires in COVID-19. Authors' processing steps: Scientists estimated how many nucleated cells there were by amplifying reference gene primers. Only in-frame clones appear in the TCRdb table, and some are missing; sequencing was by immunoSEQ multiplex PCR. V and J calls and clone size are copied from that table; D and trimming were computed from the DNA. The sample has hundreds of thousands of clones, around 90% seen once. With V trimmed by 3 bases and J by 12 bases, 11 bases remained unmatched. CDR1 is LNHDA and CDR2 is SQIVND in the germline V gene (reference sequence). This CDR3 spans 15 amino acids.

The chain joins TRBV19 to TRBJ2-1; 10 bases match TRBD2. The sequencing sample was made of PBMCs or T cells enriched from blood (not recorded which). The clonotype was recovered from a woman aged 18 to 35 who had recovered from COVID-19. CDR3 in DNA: TGTGCCAGTAGTATTACCGGACTAGCGGCCCTAAGGCAGTTCTTC. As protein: CASSITGLAALRQFF.